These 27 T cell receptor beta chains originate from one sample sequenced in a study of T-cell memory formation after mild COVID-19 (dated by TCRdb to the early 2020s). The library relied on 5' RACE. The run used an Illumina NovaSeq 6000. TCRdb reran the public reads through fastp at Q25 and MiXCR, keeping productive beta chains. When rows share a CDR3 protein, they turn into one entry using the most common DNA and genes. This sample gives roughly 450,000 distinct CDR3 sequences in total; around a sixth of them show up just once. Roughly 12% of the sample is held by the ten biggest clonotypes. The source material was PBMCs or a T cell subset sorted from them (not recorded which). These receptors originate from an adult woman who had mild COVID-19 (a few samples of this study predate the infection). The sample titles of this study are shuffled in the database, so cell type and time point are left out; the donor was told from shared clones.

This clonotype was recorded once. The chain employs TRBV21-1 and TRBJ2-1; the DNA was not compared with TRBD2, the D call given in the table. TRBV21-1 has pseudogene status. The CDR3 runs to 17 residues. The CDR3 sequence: CASSTRPGTSEAHEQFF. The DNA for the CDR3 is TGTGCCAGCAGCACGCGCCCCGGGACTAGCGAGGCCCATGAGCAGTTCTTC.

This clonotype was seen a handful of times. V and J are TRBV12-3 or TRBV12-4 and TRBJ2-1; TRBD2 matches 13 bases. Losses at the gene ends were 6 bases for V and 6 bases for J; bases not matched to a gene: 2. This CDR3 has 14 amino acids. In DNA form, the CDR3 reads TGTGCCAGCAGGCGGACTAGCGGGGGCAATGAGCAGTTCTTC. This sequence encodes CASRRTSGGNEQFF.

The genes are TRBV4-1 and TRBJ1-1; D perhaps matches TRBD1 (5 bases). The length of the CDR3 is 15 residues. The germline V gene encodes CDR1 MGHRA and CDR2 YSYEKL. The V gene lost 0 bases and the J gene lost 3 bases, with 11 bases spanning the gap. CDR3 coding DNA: TGCGCCAGCAGCCAAGAGGGTGGGGCCGACACTGAAGCTTTCTTT. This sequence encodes CASSQEGGADTEAFF.

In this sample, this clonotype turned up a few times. The CDR3 sequence: CASSEPGELFF. CDR3 coding DNA: TGTGCCAGCAGTGAACCCGGGGAGCTGTTTTTT. The V gene is TRBV2, the J gene TRBJ2-2; D remains unclear. Trimming left V 2 bases short and J 6 bases short, with 1 base between. This CDR3 spans 11 amino acids. The germline V gene has CDR1 SNHLY and CDR2 FYNNEI.

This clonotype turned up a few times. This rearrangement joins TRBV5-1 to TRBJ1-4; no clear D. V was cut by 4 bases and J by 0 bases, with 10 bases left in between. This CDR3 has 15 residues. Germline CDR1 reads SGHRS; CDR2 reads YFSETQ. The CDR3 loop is CASSRDAATNEKLFF. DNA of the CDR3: TGCGCCAGCAGCAGAGACGCTGCAACTAATGAAAAACTGTTTTTT. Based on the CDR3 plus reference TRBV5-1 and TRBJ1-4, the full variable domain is KAGVTQTPRYLIKTRGQQVTLSCSPISGHRSVSWYQQTPGQGLQFLFEYFSETQRNKGNFPGRFSGRQFSNSRSEMNVSTLELGDSALYLCASSRDAATNEKLFFGSGTQLSVL.

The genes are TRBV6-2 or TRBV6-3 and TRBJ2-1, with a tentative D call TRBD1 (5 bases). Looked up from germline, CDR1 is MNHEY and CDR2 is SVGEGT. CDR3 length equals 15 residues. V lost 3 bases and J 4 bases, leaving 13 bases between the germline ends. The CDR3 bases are TGTGCCAGCAGTTATCTGCAGGGTTTATACAATGAGCAGTTCTTC. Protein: CASSYLQGLYNEQFF.

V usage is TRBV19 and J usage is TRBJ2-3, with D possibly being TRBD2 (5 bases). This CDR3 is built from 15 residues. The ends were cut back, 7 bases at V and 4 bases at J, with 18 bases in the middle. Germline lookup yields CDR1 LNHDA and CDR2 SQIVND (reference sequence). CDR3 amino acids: CASTLRRGLPDTQYF. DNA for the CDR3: TGTGCCAGTACCCTCCGACGGGGATTGCCAGATACGCAGTATTTT.

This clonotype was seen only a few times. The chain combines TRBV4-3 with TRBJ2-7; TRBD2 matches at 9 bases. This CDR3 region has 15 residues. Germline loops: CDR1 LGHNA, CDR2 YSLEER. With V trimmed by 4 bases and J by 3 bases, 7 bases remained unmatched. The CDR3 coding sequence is TGCGCCAGCAGCCCTAGCGGGAATACCGGCTACGAGCAGTACTTC. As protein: CASSPSGNTGYEQYF.

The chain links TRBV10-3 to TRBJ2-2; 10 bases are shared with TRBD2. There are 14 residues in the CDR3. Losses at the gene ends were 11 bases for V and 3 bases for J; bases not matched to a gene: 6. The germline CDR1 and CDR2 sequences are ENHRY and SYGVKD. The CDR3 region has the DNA TGTGCCTCCCGGACTAGCGGCTACACCGGGGAGCTGTTTTTT. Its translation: CASRTSGYTGELFF.

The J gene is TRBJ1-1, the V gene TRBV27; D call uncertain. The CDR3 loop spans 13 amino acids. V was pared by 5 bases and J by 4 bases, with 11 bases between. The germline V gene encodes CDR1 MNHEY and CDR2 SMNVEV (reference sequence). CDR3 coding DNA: TGTGCCAGCAGTCTTGGGGTTTTCACTGAAGCTTTCTTT. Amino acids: CASSLGVFTEAFF.

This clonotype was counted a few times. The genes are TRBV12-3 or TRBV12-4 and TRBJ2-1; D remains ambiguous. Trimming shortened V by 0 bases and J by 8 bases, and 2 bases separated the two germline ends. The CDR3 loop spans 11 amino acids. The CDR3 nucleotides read TGTGCCAGCAGTTTAGCGCATGAGCAGTTCTTC. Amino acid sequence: CASSLAHEQFF.

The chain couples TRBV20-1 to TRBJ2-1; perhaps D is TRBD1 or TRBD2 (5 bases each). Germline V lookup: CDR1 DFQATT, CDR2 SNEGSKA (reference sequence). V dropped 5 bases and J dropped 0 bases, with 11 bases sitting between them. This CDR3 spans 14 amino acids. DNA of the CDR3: TGCAGTGCTCCCGGGACGGCCTCCTACAATGAGCAGTTCTTC. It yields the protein CSAPGTASYNEQFF.

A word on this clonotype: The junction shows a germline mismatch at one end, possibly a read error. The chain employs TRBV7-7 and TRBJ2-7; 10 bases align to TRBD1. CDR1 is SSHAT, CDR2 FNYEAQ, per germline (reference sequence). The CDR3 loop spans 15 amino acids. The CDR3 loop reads CASSFSDRGAYEQYF. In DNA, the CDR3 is TGTGCTAGCAGCTTTTCGGACAGGGGGGCCTACGAGCAGTACTTC.

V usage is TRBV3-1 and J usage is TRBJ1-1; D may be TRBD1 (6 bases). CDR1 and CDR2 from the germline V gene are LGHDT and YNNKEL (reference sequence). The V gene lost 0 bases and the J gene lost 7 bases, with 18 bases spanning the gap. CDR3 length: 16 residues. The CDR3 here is CASSQDGGTGHLEAFF. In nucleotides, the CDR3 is TGTGCCAGCAGCCAAGATGGGGGAACGGGACACCTTGAAGCTTTCTTT.

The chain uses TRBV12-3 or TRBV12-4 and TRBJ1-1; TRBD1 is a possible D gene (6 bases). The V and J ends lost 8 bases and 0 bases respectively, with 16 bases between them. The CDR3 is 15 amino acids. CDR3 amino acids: CASARGIPMNTEAFF. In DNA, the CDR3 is TGTGCCAGCGCCAGGGGCATCCCGATGAACACTGAAGCTTTCTTT.

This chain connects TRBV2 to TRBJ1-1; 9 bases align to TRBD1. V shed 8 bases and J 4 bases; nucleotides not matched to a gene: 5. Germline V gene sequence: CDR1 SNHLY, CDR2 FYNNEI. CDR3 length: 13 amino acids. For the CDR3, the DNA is TGTGCCAGCTCGGGACAGGGCGTCACTGAAGCTTTCTTT. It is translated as CASSGQGVTEAFF.

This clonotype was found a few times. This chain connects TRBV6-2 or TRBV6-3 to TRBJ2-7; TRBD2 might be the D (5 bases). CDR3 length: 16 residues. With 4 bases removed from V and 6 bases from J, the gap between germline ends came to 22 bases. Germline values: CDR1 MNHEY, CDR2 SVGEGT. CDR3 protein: CASSSGQIPQGGEQYF. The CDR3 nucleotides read TGTGCCAGCAGTTCGGGCCAGATCCCCCAAGGAGGCGAGCAGTACTTC.

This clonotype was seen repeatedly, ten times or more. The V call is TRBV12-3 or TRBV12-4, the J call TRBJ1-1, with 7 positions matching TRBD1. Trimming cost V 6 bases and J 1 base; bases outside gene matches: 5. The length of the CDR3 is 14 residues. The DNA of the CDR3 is TGTGCCAGCAGCCCGACAGGGAGGAACACTGAAGCTTTCTTT. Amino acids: CASSPTGRNTEAFF.

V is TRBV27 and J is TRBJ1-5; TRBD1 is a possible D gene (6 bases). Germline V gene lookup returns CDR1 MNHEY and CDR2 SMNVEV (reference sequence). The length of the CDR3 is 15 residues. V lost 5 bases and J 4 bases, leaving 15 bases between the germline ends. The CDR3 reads CASSTSGATNQPQHF. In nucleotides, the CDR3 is TGTGCCAGCAGTACCTCAGGGGCTACTAATCAGCCCCAGCATTTT.

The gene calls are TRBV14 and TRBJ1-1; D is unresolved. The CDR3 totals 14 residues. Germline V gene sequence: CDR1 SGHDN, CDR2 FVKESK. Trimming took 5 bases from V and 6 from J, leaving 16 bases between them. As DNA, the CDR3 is TGTGCCAGCAGCGATCCACTGAGTCAACCTGAAGCTTTCTTT. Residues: CASSDPLSQPEAFF.

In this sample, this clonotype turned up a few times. The CDR3, as DNA: TGTGCCAGCAGTTTGAGTTTCTTCAGGGGTACCTACGAGCAGTACTTC. Residues: CASSLSFFRGTYEQYF. V gene TRBV12-3 or TRBV12-4 combines with J gene TRBJ2-7, with D maybe TRBD1 (6 bases). Between the trimmed V and J ends, which lost 3 bases and 2 bases, there was a span of 17 bases. The CDR3 is 16 amino acids.

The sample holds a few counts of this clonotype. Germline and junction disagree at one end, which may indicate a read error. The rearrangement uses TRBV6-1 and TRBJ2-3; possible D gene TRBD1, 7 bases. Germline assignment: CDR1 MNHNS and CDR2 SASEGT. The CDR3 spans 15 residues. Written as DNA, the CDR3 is TGTGCCTGCAGGAGGGGGCAGCCCAGCACAGATACGCAGTATTTT. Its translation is CACRRGQPSTDTQYF.

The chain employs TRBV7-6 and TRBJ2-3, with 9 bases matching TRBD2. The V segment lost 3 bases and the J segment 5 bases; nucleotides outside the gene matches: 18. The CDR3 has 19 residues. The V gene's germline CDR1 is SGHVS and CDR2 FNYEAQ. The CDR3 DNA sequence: TGTGCCAGCAGCTTCACCTACGGTGCGTCGAGCGGGAGGCGAGATACGCAGTATTTT. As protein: CASSFTYGASSGRRDTQYF.

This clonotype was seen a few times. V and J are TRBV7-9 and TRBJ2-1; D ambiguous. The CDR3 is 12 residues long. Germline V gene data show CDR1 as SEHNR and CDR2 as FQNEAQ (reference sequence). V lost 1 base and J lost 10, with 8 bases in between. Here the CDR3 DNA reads TGTGCCAGCAGCTTAGGGTTATGGGAGCAGTTCTTC. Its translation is CASSLGLWEQFF.

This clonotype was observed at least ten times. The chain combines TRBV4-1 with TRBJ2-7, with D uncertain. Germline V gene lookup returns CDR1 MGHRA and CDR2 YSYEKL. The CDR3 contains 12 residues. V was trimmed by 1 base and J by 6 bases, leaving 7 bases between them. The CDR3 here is CASSQVGGEQYF. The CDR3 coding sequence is TGCGCCAGCAGCCAAGTCGGTGGCGAGCAGTACTTC.

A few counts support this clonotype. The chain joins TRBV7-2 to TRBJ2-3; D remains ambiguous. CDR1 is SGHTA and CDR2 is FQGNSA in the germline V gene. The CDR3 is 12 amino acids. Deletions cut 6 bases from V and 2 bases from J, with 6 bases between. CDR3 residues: CASRLATDTQYF. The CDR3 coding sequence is TGTGCCAGCAGGCTCGCCACAGATACGCAGTATTTT.

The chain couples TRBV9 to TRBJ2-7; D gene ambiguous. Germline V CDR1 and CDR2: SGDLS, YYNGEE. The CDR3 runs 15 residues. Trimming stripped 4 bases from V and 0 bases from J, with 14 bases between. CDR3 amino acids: CASSPGAGTSYEQYF. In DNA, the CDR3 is TGTGCCAGCAGCCCGGGCGCAGGAACCTCCTACGAGCAGTACTTC.